This is a list of T cell receptor beta chains from one sample in a study of cytomegalovirus exposure and HLA in healthy donors. Here immunoSEQ multiplex PCR was the method, and the copy in TCRdb shows in-frame clones only, minus some. The table includes around 150,000 clones, 65% to 80% detected once. The material sequenced was PBMCs. The receptors shown here come from a male donor in good health and CMV-seronegative. Each CDR3 is given with its conserved first and last residue. Each record gives: CDR3 length, J gene, clone size, D gene, V gene, CDR3 protein, CDR3 DNA. D genes are given only for firm matches. Size is omitted from some rows. Given values are once, few, many or a class for expanded clones.

>17|TRBJ2-3|few|-|TRBV7-6
CASSLVRGHTHTDTQYF
TGTGCCAGCAGCTTAGTAAGGGGACACACACACACAGATACGCAGTATTTT
>16|TRBJ1-4|once|-|TRBV28
CASSSGGAQTNEKLFF
TGTGCCAGCAGTTCCGGGGGGGCTCAAACTAATGAAAAACTGTTTTTT
>13|TRBJ1-2|-|-|TRBV28
CASCAGSNYGYTF
TGTGCCAGCTGTGCGGGATCCAACTATGGCTACACCTTC
>16|TRBJ2-7|-|-|TRBV5-1
CASSLAAGILSYEQYF
TGCGCCAGCAGCTTGGCCGCGGGAATCCTCTCCTACGAGCAGTACTTC
>18|TRBJ2-2|-|-|TRBV5-4
CASSFLLSGMANTGELFF
TGTGCCAGCAGCTTCTTGCTGTCGGGAATGGCGAACACCGGGGAGCTGTTTTTT
>16|TRBJ2-2|-|TRBD1|TRBV29-1
CSVEDPGTGDTGELFF
TGCAGCGTTGAAGATCCTGGGACAGGGGACACCGGGGAGCTGTTTTTT
>15|TRBJ2-3|-|-|TRBV10-1
CASSEGAGGTDTQYF
TGCGCCAGCAGTGAGGGGGCCGGTGGCACAGATACGCAGTATTTT
>15|TRBJ1-1|-|TRBD1|TRBV5-4
CASSPLGTVHTEAFF
TGTGCCAGCAGCCCACTTGGGACAGTTCACACTGAAGCTTTCTTT
>13|TRBJ1-1|once|-|TRBV5-6
CASILLGNTEAFF
TGTGCCAGCATCCTCCTAGGGAACACTGAAGCTTTCTTT
>17|TRBJ2-3|few|TRBD2|TRBV10-3
CAISGTSGVGGTDTQYF
TGTGCCATCAGTGGGACTAGCGGCGTTGGGGGCACAGATACGCAGTATTTT
>14|TRBJ2-3|-|TRBD2|TRBV27
CASSFLAGGYTQYF
TGTGCCAGCAGTTTTCTAGCGGGAGGTTATACGCAGTATTTT
>15|TRBJ2-1|-|TRBD2|TRBV19
CASRQPGLGGDEQFF
TGTGCCAGTAGGCAGCCGGGACTAGGAGGCGATGAGCAGTTCTTC
>18|TRBJ2-3|-|TRBD2|TRBV18
CASSPQPSGGTGTDTQYF
TGTGCCAGCTCACCACAGCCTAGCGGGGGGACGGGCACAGATACGCAGTATTTT
>15|TRBJ1-4|-|-|TRBV18
CASSPPGPRGEKLFF
TGTGCCAGCTCACCACCGGGGCCGAGGGGGGAAAAACTGTTTTTT
>15|TRBJ2-1|-|TRBD2|TRBV9
CASSLSGGGSGEQFF
TGTGCCAGCAGCCTTAGCGGGGGGGGTTCAGGTGAGCAGTTCTTC
>10|TRBJ2-5|-|-|TRBV2
CASGAETQYF
TGTGCCAGCGGGGCAGAGACCCAGTACTTC
>13|TRBJ2-1|once|-|TRBV29-1
CSVHQQNYNEQFF
TGCAGCGTTCATCAACAAAACTACAATGAGCAGTTCTTC
>15|TRBJ2-7|-|TRBD1|TRBV6-1
CASSEAGTGPYEQYF
TGTGCCAGCAGTGAAGCCGGGACAGGGCCCTACGAGCAGTACTTC
>16|TRBJ2-2|-|-|TRBV7-9
CASSLARTSNTGELFF
TGTGCCAGCAGCTTAGCCCGGACTTCGAACACCGGGGAGCTGTTTTTT
>13|TRBJ2-1|-|-|TRBV30
CAWTGFSYNEQFF
TGTGCCTGGACAGGCTTCTCCTACAATGAGCAGTTCTTC
>15|TRBJ1-1|-|TRBD1|TRBV27
CASAKARQGNTEAFF
TGTGCCAGCGCCAAGGCGAGACAGGGGAACACTGAAGCTTTCTTT
>19|TRBJ2-1|-|-|TRBV19
CASSIDLLWGAGGYNEQFF
TGTGCCAGTAGTATAGATCTATTATGGGGGGCAGGGGGCTACAATGAGCAGTTCTTC
>16|TRBJ2-3|-|TRBD2|TRBV7-2
CASSSQPGLAVNTQYF
TGTGCCAGCAGTTCTCAACCGGGACTAGCGGTGAATACGCAGTATTTT
>14|TRBJ1-5|few|TRBD1|TRBV5-4
CASRTQGSRQPQHF
TGTGCCAGCAGGACACAGGGGTCGCGGCAGCCCCAGCATTTT
>13|TRBJ1-4|-|-|TRBV29-1
CSAFGQYNEKLFF
TGCAGCGCCTTCGGACAGTATAATGAAAAACTGTTTTTT
>15|TRBJ1-2|-|-|TRBV9
CASSVGAGNIYGYTF
TGTGCCAGCAGCGTAGGTGCAGGGAATATCTATGGCTACACCTTC
>12|TRBJ2-3|-|-|TRBV7-9
CASTLLTDTQYF
TGTGCCAGCACCCTACTAACAGATACGCAGTATTTT
>16|TRBJ1-4|few|-|TRBV5-1
CASTSGPQGGSEKLFF
TGCGCCAGCACCTCGGGGCCACAGGGTGGTAGCGAAAAACTGTTTTTT
>13|TRBJ2-7|once|-|TRBV7-9
CASSLGTVYEQYF
TGTGCCAGCAGCTTAGGGACAGTCTACGAGCAGTACTTC
>16|TRBJ1-1|-|TRBD1|TRBV5-1
CASSLRTGGAYTEAFF
TGCGCCAGCAGCCTGCGGACAGGGGGCGCTTATACTGAAGCTTTCTTT
>14|TRBJ2-2|-|-|TRBV2
CASSEERVSGELFF
TGTGCCAGCAGTGAAGAGAGGGTTTCCGGGGAGCTGTTTTTT
>13|TRBJ2-1|-|-|TRBV5-5
CASRGGAYNEQFF
TGTGCCAGCAGAGGAGGGGCCTACAATGAGCAGTTCTTC
>14|TRBJ1-5|-|-|TRBV28
CASSLIGGNQPQHF
TGTGCCAGCAGTTTAATTGGGGGGAATCAGCCCCAGCATTTT
>12|TRBJ2-7|few|-|TRBV28
CASSQLWYEQYF
TGTGCCAGCAGCCAACTTTGGTACGAGCAGTACTTC
>20|TRBJ2-1|-|TRBD2|TRBV14
CASSPRTSGRTTGPYNEQFF
TGTGCCAGCAGCCCGCGGACTAGCGGGAGGACTACTGGCCCCTACAATGAGCAGTTCTTC
>13|TRBJ2-7|-|TRBD1|TRBV4-2
CVSSPGTGSEQYF
TGTGTCAGCAGCCCCGGGACAGGGTCCGAGCAGTACTTC
>13|TRBJ2-2|-|-|TRBV4-1
CASSQGLTGELFF
TGCGCCAGCAGCCAAGGGCTTACCGGGGAGCTGTTTTTT
>13|TRBJ2-5|-|-|TRBV2
CASSELDTETQYF
TGTGCCAGCAGTGAACTGGACACGGAGACCCAGTACTTC
>12|TRBJ1-2|-|-|TRBV6-5
CASSPSGYGYTF
TGTGCCAGCAGTCCTTCAGGGTATGGCTACACCTTC
>16|TRBJ2-3|-|-|TRBV2
CASSEDYQTYTDTQYF
TGTGCCAGCAGTGAAGACTACCAAACCTACACAGATACGCAGTATTTT
>18|TRBJ2-3|-|TRBD2|TRBV27
CASSLRGGGGPSTDTQYF
TGTGCCAGCAGTTTGCGCGGCGGGGGTGGTCCCAGCACAGATACGCAGTATTTT
>12|TRBJ2-1|-|-|TRBV7-2
CASSPNRGTQFF
TGTGCCAGCAGCCCCAATAGGGGGACGCAGTTCTTC
>13|TRBJ2-5|-|-|TRBV7-9
CASSLTGGETQYF
TGTGCCAGCAGCTTAACCGGGGGAGAGACCCAGTACTTC
>12|TRBJ2-3|-|-|TRBV2
CASRESGDTQYF
TGTGCCAGCAGGGAATCAGGGGATACGCAGTATTTT
>16|TRBJ2-3|-|-|TRBV19
CASSRPTDSGTDTQYF
TGTGCCAGTAGTAGGCCGACAGATTCCGGCACAGATACGCAGTATTTT
>13|TRBJ2-7|few|TRBD1|TRBV28
CASSSGQPYEQYF
TGTGCCAGCAGTTCGGGACAGCCCTACGAGCAGTACTTC